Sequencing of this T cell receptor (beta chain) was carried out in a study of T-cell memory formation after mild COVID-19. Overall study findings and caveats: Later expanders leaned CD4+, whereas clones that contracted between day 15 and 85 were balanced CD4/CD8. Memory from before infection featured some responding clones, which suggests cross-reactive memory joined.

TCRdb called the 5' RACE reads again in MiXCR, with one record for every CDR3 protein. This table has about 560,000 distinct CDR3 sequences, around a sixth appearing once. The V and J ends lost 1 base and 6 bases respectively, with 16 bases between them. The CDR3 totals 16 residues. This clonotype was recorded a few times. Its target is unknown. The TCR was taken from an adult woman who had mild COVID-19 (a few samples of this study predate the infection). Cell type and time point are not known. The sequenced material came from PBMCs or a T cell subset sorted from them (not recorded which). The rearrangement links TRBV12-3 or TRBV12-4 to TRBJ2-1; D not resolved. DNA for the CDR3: TGTGCCAGCAGTTTAGGACTTAGTCAGATAGCCAATGAGCAGTTCTTC. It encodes CASSLGLSQIANEQFF.